This is a list of T cell receptor beta chains from one sample in a study of cytomegalovirus exposure and HLA in healthy donors. TCRdb's table, derived via immunoSEQ multiplex PCR, lists solely in-frame clones and lacks some. The profile shows 170,000 or so clones, 80% of them singletons. Material: PBMCs. These receptors came from a man aged 30 to 39 in good health and CMV-seropositive. Both conserved end residues are part of each CDR3. A D gene is named only where the DNA matches it firmly. For some rows the clone size is stated as once, few or many, or as a class when expanded; others skip it.

j_call clone_size d_call v_call cdr3_nt cdr3_aa
TRBJ2-5 - - TRBV30 TGTGCCTGGAGCGGGAGCAGGGAGACCCAGTACTTC CAWSGSRETQYF
TRBJ2-7 few - TRBV6-1 TGTGCCAGCAGTGAGACAGACTACGAGCAGTACTTC CASSETDYEQYF
TRBJ2-3 - TRBD2 TRBV11-3 TGTGCCAGCAGCTTAGGCCGGACTAGCGGGGGAACGCAGTATTTT CASSLGRTSGGTQYF
TRBJ2-1 - TRBD1 TRBV6-6 TGTGCCAGCAGATACCGACAGGGAAGCTACAATGAGCAGTTCTTC CASRYRQGSYNEQFF
TRBJ1-2 - - TRBV7-2 TGTGCCAGCAGGACCTCGGGGACTAACTATGGCTACACCTTC CASRTSGTNYGYTF
TRBJ1-2 - TRBD1 TRBV4-1 TGCGCCAGCAGCCCGGGACAGGGGAGGGGGAATGGCTACACCTTC CASSPGQGRGNGYTF
TRBJ2-1 - TRBD2 TRBV5-1 TGCGCCAGCAGTGGGACTAGTCGTCTCTACAATGAGCAGTTCTTC CASSGTSRLYNEQFF
TRBJ1-1 - TRBD1 TRBV6-5 TGTGCCAGCAGTTACGAACAGGGGGCCGTGCACACTGAAGCTTTCTTT CASSYEQGAVHTEAFF
TRBJ2-5 - - TRBV5-1 TGCGCCAGCAGCTTAATGTCGGCGGGGCCGCAAGAGACCCAGTACTTC CASSLMSAGPQETQYF
TRBJ1-1 - TRBD1 TRBV7-9 TGTGCCAGCAGCCCTCGCGGGACAGGATGGACTGAAGCTTTCTTT CASSPRGTGWTEAFF